This passage covers 26 T cell receptor beta chains from one sample sequenced in a study of breast tumors, draining lymph nodes, adjacent tissues. Axillary draining lymph nodes of breast cancer patients supplied the node samples. Each CDR3 protein is one row after TCRdb ran MiXCR on the multiplex PCR reads. Seen here are 150,000 to 200,000 distinct CDR3 sequences, 30% to 40% observed once, and the top ten hold over 4%. Sequenced material: axillary lymph node tissue. The receptor set was obtained from a female donor with breast cancer. Some clones in this sample may be carry-over from other donors' samples.

The rearrangement links TRBV7-2 to TRBJ1-3; D is unclear. Germline V CDR1 and CDR2: SGHTA, FQGNSA. V was pared by 0 bases and J by 2 bases, with 20 bases between. CDR3 length: 19 residues. In DNA, the CDR3 is TGTGCCAGCAGCTTAGCTTGTGAGGAACACCGGGGAGCTGGAAACACCATATATTTT. Its protein product is CASSLACEEHRGAGNTIYF.

There are many counts of this clonotype. The chain joins TRBV10-3 to TRBJ1-5; D is ambiguous. This CDR3 has 13 amino acids. The germline gives CDR1 ENHRY, CDR2 SYGVKD. The ends were cut back, 4 bases at V and 7 bases at J, with 11 bases in the middle. The CDR3 spells CAISGPEGQPQHF. The DNA for the CDR3 is TGTGCCATCAGTGGGCCGGAGGGACAGCCCCAGCATTTT.

J is TRBJ1-4 and V is TRBV3-1, with 10 bases that match TRBD1. Per germline, CDR1 LGHDT and CDR2 YNNKEL (reference sequence). CDR3 length: 19 amino acids. V gave up 0 bases and J gave up 8 bases; unmatched junction bases: 15. The CDR3 loop is CASSQDHKGGTGVGEKLFF. The CDR3 bases are TGTGCCAGCAGCCAAGATCACAAGGGAGGGACAGGGGTAGGAGAAAAACTGTTTTTT.

This chain connects TRBV10-2 to TRBJ2-1, with 9 bases lining up with TRBD2. Germline V gives CDR1 WSHSY, CDR2 SAAADI. This CDR3 comprises 19 residues. The junction had 23 bases not matched to a gene; V was cut back by 2 bases and J by 12 bases. The CDR3 protein is CASSERVAGAPSSYDGQFF. CDR3 DNA sequence: TGCGCCAGCAGTGAGAGAGTAGCGGGAGCCCCGAGCTCCTACGATGGGCAGTTCTTC.

V is TRBV7-3 and J is TRBJ2-3, with D possibly being TRBD2 (6 bases). Germline assignment: CDR1 SGHTA and CDR2 FQGTGA. V was clipped by 10 bases and J by 3 bases, with 17 bases between them. This CDR3 is built from 14 residues. DNA of the CDR3: TGTGCCACCCCGACCGACAGCGGGACAGATACGCAGTATTTT. Protein sequence: CATPTDSGTDTQYF.

This clonotype occurred many times. This CDR3 is CSVEVIRTGTSTDTQYF. The CDR3 bases are TGCAGCGTTGAGGTCATTAGGACAGGGACTAGCACAGATACGCAGTATTTT. The rearrangement links TRBV29-1 to TRBJ2-3, with 8 bases that match TRBD1. CDR1 is SQVTM, CDR2 ANQGSEA, per germline. This CDR3 has 17 residues. Trimming cost V 3 bases and J 0 bases; bases outside gene matches: 11.

The sample holds one count of this clonotype. The V gene is TRBV7-3, the J gene TRBJ1-2; TRBD1 is a possible D gene (5 bases). The germline V gene has CDR1 SGHTA and CDR2 FQGTGA. V gave up 2 bases and J gave up 8 bases, with 15 bases separating them. The CDR3 extends over 14 amino acids. This chain's CDR3 is CASSLDLGGKGYTF. The CDR3 DNA reads as TGTGCCAGCAGCTTAGATTTGGGGGGGAAGGGCTACACCTTC.

This clonotype was observed at least ten times. The CDR3 loop is CASSSLAPRPEQFF. The CDR3, as DNA: TGTGCCAGCAGCTCCCTGGCGCCCCGGCCTGAGCAGTTCTTC. The gene calls are TRBV7-2 and TRBJ2-1; D call uncertain. The CDR3 is 14 residues long. From germline, CDR1 is SGHTA and CDR2 FQGNSA. V was trimmed by 4 bases and J by 9 bases, leaving 16 bases between them.

This clonotype was seen repeatedly, ten times or more. CDR3 sequence (DNA): TGTGCCAACACCCGACCCGGGGAGAATGAGCAGTTCTTC. Translating gives CANTRPGENEQFF. The chain employs TRBV5-5 and TRBJ2-1; TRBD2 might be the D (5 bases). The CDR3 consists of 13 residues. Germline V CDR1 and CDR2: SGHKS, YYEKEE (reference sequence). Trimming stripped 9 bases from V and 7 bases from J, with 17 bases between.

This sequence joins TRBV18 and TRBJ1-5; 8 bases line up with TRBD1. This CDR3 has 16 residues. The V gene end was trimmed by 6 bases and the J gene end by 4 bases; junction bases not matched to a gene: 11. The germline CDR1 and CDR2 sequences are KGHSH and LQKENI. The DNA of the CDR3 is TGTGCCAGCTCCCAATCGACAGGGGAAGGGAATCAGCCCCAGCATTTT. Translated, it gives CASSQSTGEGNQPQHF.

In regard to this clonotype: At one end, the junction sequence differs from germline, possibly due to a read error. The V and J genes are TRBV9 and TRBJ2-3; 9 bases are shared with TRBD2. The CDR3 loop spans 14 amino acids. Germline V gene sequence: CDR1 SGDLS, CDR2 YYNGEE. CDR3 region: CASTVAGVGDTQSF. The CDR3 DNA reads as TGTGCCAGCACAGTAGCGGGGGTAGGAGATACGCAGTCTTTT.

V is TRBV9 and J is TRBJ1-1; 7 nucleotides agree with TRBD1. Germline-derived CDR1 and CDR2 are SGDLS and YYNGEE. The trim removed 0 bases at V and 3 bases at J, leaving 2 bases unmatched. The CDR3 runs 14 residues. The CDR3 is CASSVAGGDTEAFF. The CDR3 nucleotides read TGTGCCAGCAGCGTAGCAGGGGGAGACACTGAAGCTTTCTTT.

The chain uses TRBV20-1 and TRBJ1-4; 7 bases map to TRBD1. This CDR3 is built from 13 residues. J gave up 6 bases and V 6 bases, and 7 bases lay outside the gene matches. CDR1 DFQATT and CDR2 SNEGSKA come from the germline V gene (reference sequence). The CDR3 DNA is TGCAGTGCAACCGGGACAGAGGATGAAAAACTGTTTTTT. It encodes CSATGTEDEKLFF.

In this sample, this clonotype turned up many times. V is TRBV15 and J is TRBJ2-4, with 7 nucleotides matching TRBD2. The CDR3 is 14 residues long. J lost 7 bases, V lost 0 bases, and 3 bases had no gene match. Per germline, CDR1 LNHNV and CDR2 YYDKDF (reference sequence). The CDR3 DNA follows: TGTGCCACCAGCAGAGATAATAGCGGGAACATTCAGTACTTC. Its translation: CATSRDNSGNIQYF.

About this clonotype itself: The junction departs from germline at one end; a sequencing error may be responsible. The rearrangement joins TRBV20-1 to TRBJ2-4; unclear D gene. The germline V gene has CDR1 DFQATT and CDR2 SNEGSKA (reference sequence). This CDR3 has 13 amino acids. The chain's CDR3 is CSQEEVAKTIQYF. The CDR3 bases are TGCAGCCAAGAGGAAGTAGCCAAAACCATTCAGTACTTC.

In the case of this clonotype: This may be a read error, as it is one base from a much larger clone. A read error is likely, as this CDR3 ends without the conserved phenylalanine or tryptophan. This rearrangement joins TRBV9 to TRBJ1-2; no reliable D call. Germline-derived CDR1 and CDR2 are SGDLS and YYNGEE. The CDR3 covers 13 residues. V was trimmed by 4 bases and J by 2 bases, leaving 9 bases between them. The chain's CDR3 is CASSHRQNYGYTS. The CDR3 coding sequence is TGTGCCAGCAGCCATCGGCAGAACTATGGCTACACCTCC.

The genes are TRBV20-1 and TRBJ2-2; D tentatively fits TRBD1 or TRBD2 (6 bases each). V was cut by 5 bases and J by 4 bases, with 17 bases left in between. The CDR3 extends over 15 amino acids. CDR1 is DFQATT, CDR2 SNEGSKA, per germline (reference sequence). The chain's CDR3 is CSAPGGQGSTGELFF. DNA of the CDR3: TGCAGTGCTCCCGGAGGGCAGGGGAGCACCGGGGAGCTGTTTTTT.

This clonotype was found many times. The V gene is TRBV4-1, the J gene TRBJ2-2; TRBD1 is a possible D gene (6 bases). Germline-derived CDR1 and CDR2 are MGHRA and YSYEKL. CDR3 length: 16 amino acids. The V gene lost 3 bases and the J gene lost 6 bases, with 17 bases spanning the gap. CDR3 loop: CASSHPGTRTAGELFF. The CDR3 nucleotides read TGCGCCAGCAGCCACCCCGGGACAAGGACTGCCGGGGAGCTGTTTTTT.

This clonotype appeared many times. The genes are TRBV5-4 and TRBJ2-1; maybe TRBD2 (6 bases). Germline V gene data show CDR1 as SGHNT and CDR2 as YYREEE (reference sequence). Trimming took 0 bases from V and 0 from J, leaving 7 bases between them. This CDR3 is 15 amino acids long. CDR3 amino acids: CASSLAGASYNEQFF. CDR3 coding DNA: TGTGCCAGCAGCTTGGCGGGAGCCTCCTACAATGAGCAGTTCTTC.

This clonotype appeared a few times. This chain joins TRBV11-2 and TRBJ2-3, with 7 bases fitting TRBD2. In germline, CDR1 is SGHAT, CDR2 FQNNGV. This CDR3 comprises 18 residues. Trimming at V came to 1 base and at J to 2 bases, leaving 12 bases not matched to a gene. The CDR3 reads CASSLGRGTGRTTDTQYF. CDR3 sequence (DNA): TGTGCCAGCAGCTTAGGGCGGGGGACGGGTCGAACCACAGATACGCAGTATTTT.

The rearrangement uses TRBV29-1 and TRBJ2-1, with D unresolved. This CDR3 region has 11 residues. Deletions cut 4 bases from V and 12 bases from J, with 13 bases between. Looked up from germline, CDR1 is SQVTM and CDR2 is ANQGSEA. CDR3 DNA: TGCAGCGTTGGCTTCACAGATACGCAGTTCTTC. Amino acid sequence: CSVGFTDTQFF.

Concerning this clonotype: The CDR3 does not close with the conserved phenylalanine or tryptophan, likely indicating a read error. It is unclear where the CDR3 begins or ends on the DNA, so no DNA is shown, and the CDR3 is as TCRdb lists it. This chain connects TRBV29-1 to TRBJ1-4; TRBD1 is the table's D call, not checked against the DNA. Germline V gives CDR1 SQVTM, CDR2 ANQGSEA. The CDR3 extends over 11 residues, inclusive of both ends. The CDR3 region is CSVESPGTAFG.

The table lists this clonotype with a few counts. A much larger clone is a single base away; this may be a read error. The V gene is TRBV6-5, the J gene TRBJ2-5; D possibly corresponds to TRBD2 (6 bases). Per germline, CDR1 MNHEY and CDR2 SVGAGI. V lost 6 bases to trimming and J lost 5 bases, with 16 bases between them. The CDR3 length is 14 residues. CDR3 in amino acids: CASRPTGGGETQYF. DNA for the CDR3: TGTGCCAGCAGACCAACAGGTGGAGGGGAGACCCAGTACTTC.

This clonotype was seen repeatedly, ten times or more. This rearrangement joins TRBV6-2 or TRBV6-3 to TRBJ2-1; 7 nucleotides match TRBD2. V was pared by 6 bases and J by 7 bases, with 9 bases of the junction left unmatched. Germline V gene lookup returns CDR1 MNHEY and CDR2 SVGEGT. This CDR3 is 14 amino acids long. CDR3 sequence reads: CASRTGGLGNEQFF. The DNA for the CDR3 is TGTGCCAGCAGGACGGGAGGACTGGGGAATGAGCAGTTCTTC.

This clonotype was picked up many times. CDR3 in DNA: TGCGCCAGCAGCTTGTTAGCGGGGGGGCTCTCCAATGAGCAGTTCTTC. As protein: CASSLLAGGLSNEQFF. This rearrangement joins TRBV5-1 to TRBJ2-1; TRBD2 matches 11 bases. This CDR3 has 16 amino acids. After removal of 1 base from V and 6 bases from J, the junction contained 6 bases not matched to a gene. Germline loops: CDR1 SGHRS, CDR2 YFSETQ.

This clonotype showed up just once. As the CDR3 is not closed by the conserved phenylalanine or tryptophan, this likely results from a read error. Because the CDR3's place on the DNA is in doubt, the DNA is left out and the CDR3 is given as listed by TCRdb. This chain connects TRBV6-5 to TRBJ2-5; the listed D gene, TRBD1, was not tested against the DNA. Termini included, the CDR3 measures 15 amino acids. Germline V gene data show CDR1 as MNHEY and CDR2 as SVGAGI. The CDR3 sequence: CASSHSRTGGNTFGS.